Below, one TCR beta chain is given with its context. No antigen is known for it. Primers included in the PCR were 60 Vbeta and 13 Jbeta primers. Repertoires were generated with immunoSEQ multiplex PCR, while TCRdb's copy carries only in-frame clones and drops some. The profile covers about 130,000 clones, with under 85% appearing a single time and 1.5% to 2% taken by the ten largest. CDR1 and CDR2 (germline): LGHNA, YSLEER. J gave up 7 bases and V 0 bases, and 11 bases lay outside the gene matches. This CDR3 comprises 18 residues. This record belongs to a study of cytomegalovirus exposure and HLA in healthy donors. General study findings and limits: There were some public TCRs occurring in many donors, but most TCR sequences were rare.

The chain combines TRBV4-3 with TRBJ2-2, with 10 bases aligning to TRBD2. This clonotype was obtained from a boy younger than 18 in good health and CMV-seronegative. Sequencing was performed on PBMCs. CDR3 in amino acids: CASSQEGPSGSSSGELFF. In nucleotides, the CDR3 is TGCGCCAGCAGCCAAGAGGGCCCTAGCGGGAGTTCTAGCGGGGAGCTGTTTTTT.